One and the same sample provided the 3 T cell receptor beta chains below, sequenced in a study of blood T cell repertoires in COVID-19. Sequencing was performed with immunoSEQ multiplex PCR; in TCRdb, only in-frame clones are kept and a portion is missing. The profile covers 270,000 or so clones, with approximately 82% appearing a single time and around 3.2% taken by the ten largest. Sequencing was carried out using peripheral blood. Receptors originate from a woman aged 18-29 years with acute or convalescent COVID-19.

The gene calls are TRBV27 and TRBJ1-5, with a possible D match to TRBD1 (6 bases). Germline-derived CDR1 and CDR2 are MNHEY and SMNVEV (reference sequence). Trimming stripped 6 bases from V and 2 bases from J, with 11 bases between. The CDR3 covers 14 residues. This chain's CDR3 is CASSTGLGNQPQHF. CDR3 DNA sequence: TGTGCCAGCAGCACAGGGTTGGGCAATCAGCCCCAGCATTTT.

CDR3 DNA sequence: TGTGCCAGCAGTTACTCGACTGGTCCTCTACAAGAGACCCAGTACTTC. It encodes CASSYSTGPLQETQYF. The rearrangement links TRBV6-5 to TRBJ2-5; no definite D call. Germline CDR1 reads MNHEY; CDR2 reads SVGAGI. Deletions cut 0 bases from V and 2 bases from J, with 13 bases between. The CDR3 runs 16 residues.

This clone was counted between two and nine times. The chain combines TRBV7-9 with TRBJ2-7; 9 bases agree with TRBD1. CDR3 length: 15 amino acids. Germline V gives CDR1 SEHNR, CDR2 FQNEAQ (reference sequence). J was trimmed by 5 bases and V by 5 bases; bases with no gene match: 10. The CDR3, as DNA: TGTGCCAGCAGCCCGCAGGACAGGGGAGGCGACGAGCAGTACTTC. The encoded protein is CASSPQDRGGDEQYF.